This TCR beta chain was recovered during a study of blood T cells in healthy people across ages. Then a second PCR, running about 6 to 12 cycles, was carried out with a sample-barcoded 5' primer and a J-beta primer mix. A single record per CDR3 protein comes from TCRdb applying MiXCR to the 5' RACE reads. The sample holds about 720,000 distinct CDR3 sequences, about a fifth seen once. V shed 2 bases and J 7 bases; nucleotides not matched to a gene: 5. The germline CDR1 and CDR2 sequences are SQVTM and ANQGSEA. This CDR3 spans 13 amino acids. Caucasian individuals from Russia who were healthy and aged roughly 6 to 95 acted as donors. Total RNA amounts of at least 6 micrograms were extracted per sample.

This rearrangement joins TRBV29-1 to TRBJ1-2, with 9 nucleotides matching TRBD1. Sequenced material: blood. The sequence came from a man in his 70s in good health. CDR3 nucleotide sequence: TGCAGCGTTGAAACCGGGACAGGGTTTGGCTACACCTTC. This encodes CSVETGTGFGYTF. The complete variable domain, with remaining parts taken from reference TRBV29-1 and TRBJ1-2, reads SAVISQKPSRDICQRGTSLTIQCQVDSQVTMMFWYRQQPGQSLTLIATANQGSEATYESGFVIDKFPISRPNLTFSTLTVSNMSPEDSSIYLCSVETGTGFGYTFGSGTRLTVV.